The 14 T cell receptor beta chains given below trace back to one sample, sequenced in a study of cytomegalovirus exposure and HLA in healthy donors (dated by TCRdb to about 2017). The library was built by means of the immunoSEQ multiplex PCR assay. A mixture of 60 forward primers for TCR Vbeta segments and 13 reverse primers for TCR Jbeta segments was used in the multiplex PCR. What TCRdb holds here is the immuneACCESS table cut down to in-frame rearrangements. Part of the clones is not present; checked against another copy, under half of the missing clones reflect an unresolved V gene, and the others are unexplained. Across this sample there are 150,000 or so clones, with roughly 84% seen only once. The ten largest clonotypes hold more than 1.5% of the sample. Sequenced input: PBMCs. The origin of the receptors is a man younger than 30 in good health and CMV-seronegative.

V usage is TRBV19 and J usage is TRBJ1-1; 7 nucleotides line up with TRBD1. Germline values: CDR1 LNHDA, CDR2 SQIVND (reference sequence). V was clipped by 3 bases and J by 6 bases; unmatched bases: 10. The CDR3 extends over 15 amino acids. CDR3 DNA sequence: TGTGCCAGTAGTATCGTTCAGGGGGGATTGGCTGAAGCTTTCTTT. Translation: CASSIVQGGLAEAFF. Full variable domain (outside the CDR3, taken from reference TRBV19 and TRBJ1-1): DGGITQSPKYLFRKEGQNVTLSCEQNLNHDAMYWYRQDPGQGLRLIYYSQIVNDFQKGDIAEGYSVSREKKESFPLTVTSAQKNPTAFYLCASSIVQGGLAEAFFGQGTRLTVV.

CDR3 coding DNA: TGTGCCAGCAGTGCTGCCCTCTTAGCCATTAGCAATCAGCCCCAGCATTTT. The encoded protein is CASSAALLAISNQPQHF. The J gene is TRBJ1-5, the V gene TRBV6-1; no definite D call. Germline CDR1 is MNHNS and CDR2 is SASEGT. Trimming shortened V by 4 bases and J by 0 bases, and 16 bases separated the two germline ends. The CDR3 length is 17 residues.

The chain has TRBV4-1 and TRBJ2-4; D gene uncertain. Trimming pared 3 bases from V and 9 bases from J, leaving 21 bases between. Germline V gene lookup returns CDR1 MGHRA and CDR2 YSYEKL. This CDR3 comprises 16 residues. The CDR3 region is CASSHLLSRQNPIQYF. The CDR3 DNA is TGCGCCAGCAGCCACCTTCTCTCTAGGCAGAATCCCATTCAGTACTTC.

This chain links TRBV5-5 with TRBJ2-1; a weak D match, TRBD1 (6 bases). The CDR3 consists of 11 residues. V was cut by 6 bases and J by 9 bases, with 10 bases left in between. CDR1 and CDR2 (germline): SGHKS, YYEKEE (reference sequence). CDR3 amino acids: CASTLGGEQFF. The DNA of the CDR3 is TGTGCCAGCACCCTAGGGGGTGAGCAGTTCTTC. The full variable domain, with the rest looked up from reference TRBV5-5 and TRBJ2-1, is DAGVTQSPTHLIKTRGQQVTLRCSPISGHKSVSWYQQVLGQGPQFIFQYYEKEERGRGNFPDRFSARQFPNYSSELNVNALLLGDSALYLCASTLGGEQFFGPGTRLTVL.

The chain links TRBV5-4 to TRBJ2-1, with TRBD2 matching over 13 bases. CDR1 is SGHNT, CDR2 YYREEE, per germline (reference sequence). Trimming cost V 0 bases and J 5 bases; bases outside gene matches: 8. The CDR3 loop spans 18 amino acids. CDR3 residues: CASSLGLAGGTADNEQFF. The DNA of the CDR3 is TGTGCCAGCAGCTTGGGACTAGCGGGGGGCACAGCAGACAATGAGCAGTTCTTC.

The chain links TRBV6-5 to TRBJ1-3; D may be TRBD1 (5 bases). V was shortened by 0 bases and J by 5 bases, with 11 bases between the two germline ends. Germline values: CDR1 MNHEY, CDR2 SVGAGI. The CDR3 has 15 residues. In nucleotides, the CDR3 is TGTGCCAGCAGTTACTCGGAGGGGAACCGAAACACCATATATTTT. Translated, it gives CASSYSEGNRNTIYF.

V is TRBV7-9 and J is TRBJ2-4; the D gene is possibly TRBD2 (6 bases). The V gene's germline CDR1 is SEHNR and CDR2 FQNEAQ (reference sequence). The germline V and J ends were trimmed by 7 bases and 5 bases, with 18 bases remaining between them. This CDR3 comprises 15 residues. The DNA of the CDR3 is TGTGCCAGCAATCCACCGGGGGAGGTCCAAAACATTCAGTACTTC. This gives the protein CASNPPGEVQNIQYF. Full variable domain (outside the CDR3, taken from reference TRBV7-9 and TRBJ2-4): DTGVSQNPRHKITKRGQNVTFRCDPISEHNRLYWYRQTLGQGPEFLTYFQNEAQLEKSRLLSDRFSAERPKGSFSTLEIQRTEQGDSAMYLCASNPPGEVQNIQYFGAGTRLSVL.

This clone was recorded once. The chain couples TRBV6-6 to TRBJ2-7, with D unclear. The length of the CDR3 is 14 residues. Trimming took 5 bases from V and 1 from J, leaving 12 bases between them. Germline V gene lookup returns CDR1 MNHNY and CDR2 SVGAGI (reference sequence). The DNA for the CDR3 is TGTGCCAGCAGTCCCCTGAGGTCGTCCTACGAGCAGTACTTC. It is translated as CASSPLRSSYEQYF.

The chain combines TRBV28 with TRBJ2-2, with D perhaps matching TRBD1 (6 bases). CDR3 size: 17 residues. Germline CDR1 and CDR2: MDHEN and SYDVKM. Trimming pared 6 bases from V and 1 base from J, leaving 18 bases between. In DNA, the CDR3 is TGTGCCAGCAGCCATAACAGGGCCCGCCGGAACACCGGGGAGCTGTTTTTT. Translation: CASSHNRARRNTGELFF.

The chain combines TRBV7-9 with TRBJ1-5; tentatively, D is TRBD1 (6 bases). CDR3 length: 13 amino acids. Germline CDR1 is SEHNR and CDR2 is FQNEAQ (reference sequence). V was clipped by 6 bases and J by 4 bases, with 10 bases between them. CDR3 in amino acids: CASSKDRNQPQHF. The CDR3 DNA follows: TGTGCCAGCAGTAAAGACAGGAATCAGCCCCAGCATTTT.

V usage is TRBV21-1 and J usage is TRBJ2-7; the table's TRBD2 call for D was not verified on the DNA. TRBV21-1 is a pseudogene. This CDR3 spans 14 amino acids. The CDR3 DNA follows: TGTGCCGTCTTCCCGAGGAACAACTCCTACGAGCAGTACTTC. This codes for CAVFPRNNSYEQYF.

This clone has just one count. This chain joins TRBV9 and TRBJ2-7, with TRBD1 identical over 9 bases. Per the germline V gene, CDR1 is SGDLS and CDR2 is YYNGEE. V was clipped by 3 bases and J by 6 bases; unmatched bases: 16. The CDR3 consists of 17 residues. CDR3 loop: CASSERTGARVDGEQYF. Written as DNA, the CDR3 is TGTGCCAGCAGCGAGAGGACAGGGGCCAGAGTTGACGGCGAGCAGTACTTC.

This chain connects TRBV27 to TRBJ1-2, with TRBD1 matching over 9 bases. Per germline, CDR1 MNHEY and CDR2 SMNVEV (reference sequence). The V segment lost 5 bases and the J segment 3 bases; nucleotides outside the gene matches: 19. CDR3 size: 19 residues. CDR3 sequence (DNA): TGTGCCAGCAGTCTGATAGGGGGACAGGGCGAACCACCGTACTATGGCTACACCTTC. It specifies CASSLIGGQGEPPYYGYTF.

This chain joins TRBV5-6 and TRBJ2-7; D perhaps matches TRBD2 (5 bases). CDR1 and CDR2 (germline): SGHDT, YYEEEE. V lost 5 bases and J lost 2, with 17 bases in between. This CDR3 is 15 amino acids long. CDR3 coding DNA: TGTGCCAGCAGTCCCCTGCGGACTGGTGCCTACGAGCAGTACTTC. It translates to CASSPLRTGAYEQYF.